Shown below are 10 T cell receptor beta chains from a single sample sequenced in a study of Graves' ophthalmopathy and Graves' hyperthyroidism. RNA transcripts were the source from which TCR beta CDR3 regions were amplified. After a first-round RT-PCR with HTBI primers, a second-round multiplex PCR was run. TCRdb analysed the multiplex PCR reads with MiXCR anew, one entry per CDR3 protein. In the table there are roughly 410,000 distinct CDR3 sequences, 15% to 19% of which are singletons. The sample comprised peripheral blood. The receptors stem from a woman younger than 30 with stable Graves' hyperthyroidism.

This clonotype was found many times. The rearrangement links TRBV12-3 or TRBV12-4 to TRBJ1-1; no clear D. V was clipped by 3 bases and J by 0 bases, with 11 bases between them. This CDR3 has 15 residues. The CDR3 reads CASSFSGRMNTEAFF. In DNA, the CDR3 is TGTGCCAGCAGTTTTTCTGGACGGATGAACACTGAAGCTTTCTTT.

This clonotype occurred many times. Here the CDR3 DNA reads TGTGCCAGCAGCCAAGGATCGGGGGCTGAGGGAGAGACCCAGTACTTC. Protein sequence: CASSQGSGAEGETQYF. V usage is TRBV3-1 and J usage is TRBJ2-5; D is tentatively TRBD1 or TRBD2 (6 bases each). Germline V gene data show CDR1 as LGHDT and CDR2 as YNNKEL (reference sequence). The CDR3 loop spans 16 amino acids. Trimming removed 1 base at V and 4 bases at J, with 16 bases between.

This clonotype was counted at least ten times. The CDR3, as DNA: TGTGCCATTACGACAGGGCAAGAGACCCAGTACTTC. As protein: CAITTGQETQYF. The chain combines TRBV27 with TRBJ2-5; 7 bases align to TRBD1. Trimming took 10 bases from V and 2 from J; bases not matched to a gene: 4. This CDR3 is 12 amino acids long. Germline CDR1 and CDR2: MNHEY and SMNVEV (reference sequence).

This clonotype was found many times. The rearrangement uses TRBV6-2 or TRBV6-3 and TRBJ1-1; D call uncertain. CDR1 MNHEY and CDR2 SVGEGT come from the germline V gene. V shed 0 bases and J shed 13 bases, with 15 bases lying between them. The length of the CDR3 is 13 residues. The CDR3 sequence: CASSYSKRGFVFF. CDR3 coding DNA: TGTGCCAGCAGTTACTCGAAACGGGGATTTGTTTTCTTT.

This clonotype came up many times. This chain uses TRBV28 with TRBJ1-2, with D tentatively TRBD1 (6 bases). The V and J ends lost 6 bases and 2 bases respectively, with 16 bases between them. The germline V gene has CDR1 MDHEN and CDR2 SYDVKM. The CDR3 sequence is 15 residues long. The CDR3 bases are TGTGCCAGCAGGCCCGGTGATCAGGGGAACTATGGCTACACCTTC. It yields the protein CASRPGDQGNYGYTF.

This clonotype was counted ten times or more. V and J are TRBV2 and TRBJ1-1, with 8 bases that match TRBD1. CDR1 SNHLY and CDR2 FYNNEI come from the germline V gene. V was pared by 7 bases and J by 0 bases, with 7 bases of the junction left unmatched. This CDR3 is built from 15 residues. DNA for the CDR3: TGTGCCAGCACGGACAGGGTCGCTATGAACACTGAAGCTTTCTTT. The encoded protein is CASTDRVAMNTEAFF. Full variable domain (missing parts from reference TRBV2 and TRBJ1-1): EPEVTQTPSHQVTQMGQEVILRCVPISNHLYFYWYRQILGQKVEFLVSFYNNEISEKSEIFDDQFSVERPDGSNFTLKIRSTKLEDSAMYFCASTDRVAMNTEAFFGQGTRLTVV.

The V and J genes are TRBV6-5 and TRBJ1-2; 10 bases agree with TRBD1. CDR3 size: 15 residues. J lost 7 bases, V lost 2 bases, and 7 bases had no gene match. CDR1 is MNHEY, CDR2 SVGAGI, per germline. This chain's CDR3 is CASSYLGTGEVGYTF. CDR3 coding DNA: TGTGCCAGCAGTTACCTAGGGACAGGGGAGGTTGGCTACACCTTC.

J is TRBJ1-5 and V is TRBV6-1, with D possibly matching TRBD1 (6 bases). The CDR3 spans 15 residues. Trimming left V 3 bases short and J 0 bases short, with 9 bases between. The germline CDR1 and CDR2 sequences are MNHNS and SASEGT. Written as DNA, the CDR3 is TGTGCCAGCAGTGAGGACAGCTATAGCAATCAGCCCCAGCATTTT. This gives the protein CASSEDSYSNQPQHF.

The table lists this clonotype with many counts. This may stem from a read error, because a much larger clone lies one nucleotide away. The chain uses TRBV12-5 and TRBJ2-2, with D possibly TRBD2 on 5 matching bases. Germline V gene sequence: CDR1 LGHNT, CDR2 FRNRAP. The length of the CDR3 is 16 residues. CDR3 sequence: CASGFSADWNTGEPFF. CDR3 coding DNA: TGTGCTAGTGGTTTCTCAGCGGACTGGAACACCGGGGAGCCGTTTTTT.

This clonotype has a count of ten or more. CDR3 amino acids: CSARPGHSPYEQYF. CDR3 bases: TGCAGTGCTAGACCTGGGCACAGCCCGTACGAGCAGTACTTC. The rearrangement links TRBV20-1 to TRBJ2-7; D remains unclear. This CDR3 comprises 14 residues. V lost 2 bases to trimming and J lost 4 bases, with 15 bases between them. Germline loops: CDR1 DFQATT, CDR2 SNEGSKA (reference sequence).